Here is one T cell receptor (beta chain) with its context. There are 12 residues in the CDR3. Trimming removed 3 bases at V and 13 bases at J, with 16 bases between. Germline V gene sequence: CDR1 SGHKS, CDR2 YYEKEE (reference sequence). TCRdb keeps only in-frame clones here, not all; method: immunoSEQ multiplex PCR. The sample includes about 140,000 clones, around 78% of them seen just once. These data originate in a study of blood T cell repertoires in COVID-19. On the study more broadly: The United States, Italy and Spain provided the acute and convalescent COVID-19 samples. The analysed material was cDNA or gDNA that came from T cells, B-cell-depleted T cells, or PBMCs.

This sequence originates from a woman aged 60-75 years with acute or convalescent COVID-19. The sample taken for sequencing was peripheral blood. The gene calls are TRBV5-5 and TRBJ2-5; the D gene is possibly TRBD1 (6 bases). The DNA for the CDR3 is TGTGCCAGCAGCTCAGTAGGGACATCCTCGTACTTC. This codes for CASSSVGTSSYF. The full variable domain, its missing parts supplied by reference TRBV5-5 and TRBJ2-5, is DAGVTQSPTHLIKTRGQQVTLRCSPISGHKSVSWYQQVLGQGPQFIFQYYEKEERGRGNFPDRFSARQFPNYSSELNVNALLLGDSALYLCASSSVGTSSYFGPGTRLLVL.